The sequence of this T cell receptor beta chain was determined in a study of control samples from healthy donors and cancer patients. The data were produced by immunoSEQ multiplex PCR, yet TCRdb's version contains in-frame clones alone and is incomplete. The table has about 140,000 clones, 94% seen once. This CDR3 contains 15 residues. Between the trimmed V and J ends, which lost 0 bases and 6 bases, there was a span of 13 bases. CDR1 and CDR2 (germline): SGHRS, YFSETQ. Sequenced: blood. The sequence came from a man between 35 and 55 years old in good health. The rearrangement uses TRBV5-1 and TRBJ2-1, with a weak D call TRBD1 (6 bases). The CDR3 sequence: CASSLDRVTGNEQFF. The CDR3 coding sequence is TGCGCCAGCAGCTTGGACAGGGTGACGGGCAATGAGCAGTTCTTC.